Shown below are 5 T cell receptor beta chains from a single sample sequenced in a study of blood T cell repertoires in COVID-19. Some clones are missing from TCRdb's copy, which holds only in-frame ones; the method was immunoSEQ multiplex PCR. The sample lists 150,000 to 200,000 clones, 80% occurring once. Sequencing input: PBMCs or T cells enriched from blood (not recorded which). These receptor sequences come from a man in his 60s who had been exposed to COVID-19.

This chain joins TRBV7-9 and TRBJ1-4; no reliable D call. Germline V gene lookup returns CDR1 SEHNR and CDR2 FQNEAQ (reference sequence). Trimming stripped 5 bases from V and 8 bases from J, with 15 bases between. The CDR3 covers 14 residues. The CDR3 loop is CASSATWETEKLFF. For the CDR3, the DNA is TGTGCCAGCAGCGCTACTTGGGAGACCGAAAAACTGTTTTTT.

This clone was picked up a small number of times. V and J are TRBV11-2 and TRBJ2-2; 9 bases line up with TRBD2. V gave up 6 bases and J gave up 0 bases; unmatched junction bases: 5. This CDR3 comprises 16 residues. Germline values: CDR1 SGHAT, CDR2 FQNNGV. The CDR3 DNA follows: TGTGCCAGCAGGTCGGGACTAGCAGCGAACACCGGGGAGCTGTTTTTT. It encodes CASRSGLAANTGELFF. Variable domain in full (rest from reference TRBV11-2 and TRBJ2-2): EAGVAQSPRYKIIEKRQSVAFWCNPISGHATLYWYQQILGQGPKLLIQFQNNGVVDDSQLPKDRFSAERLKGVDSTLKIQPAKLEDSAVYLCASRSGLAANTGELFFGEGSRLTVL.

The chain is built from TRBV6-4 and TRBJ2-7; D possibly corresponds to TRBD1 (6 bases). Germline V gives CDR1 MRHNA, CDR2 SNTAGT. Between the trimmed V and J ends, which lost 5 bases and 2 bases, there was a span of 16 bases. This CDR3 contains 15 residues. The CDR3 coding sequence is TGTGCCAGCAGTTTCAAAGCGGACAGCACCTACGAGCAGTACTTC. Translation: CASSFKADSTYEQYF.

V gene TRBV27 combines with J gene TRBJ1-4; maybe TRBD1 (6 bases). Germline lookup yields CDR1 MNHEY and CDR2 SMNVEV (reference sequence). The V end was cut by 2 bases, the J end by 4 bases, with 11 bases between. The CDR3 sequence is 15 residues long. CDR3 DNA sequence: TGTGCCAGCAGTTTAACAGGGACCGATAATGAAAAACTGTTTTTT. It encodes CASSLTGTDNEKLFF.

This clone turned up a few times. The chain is built from TRBV11-2 and TRBJ1-4, with D possibly matching TRBD1 (5 bases). Germline V gene lookup returns CDR1 SGHAT and CDR2 FQNNGV. Between the trimmed V and J ends, which lost 1 base and 0 bases, there was a span of 9 bases. The CDR3 runs 16 residues. The CDR3 sequence is CASSLGDFPTNEKLFF. Here the CDR3 DNA reads TGTGCCAGCAGCTTAGGGGACTTCCCAACTAATGAAAAACTGTTTTTT.